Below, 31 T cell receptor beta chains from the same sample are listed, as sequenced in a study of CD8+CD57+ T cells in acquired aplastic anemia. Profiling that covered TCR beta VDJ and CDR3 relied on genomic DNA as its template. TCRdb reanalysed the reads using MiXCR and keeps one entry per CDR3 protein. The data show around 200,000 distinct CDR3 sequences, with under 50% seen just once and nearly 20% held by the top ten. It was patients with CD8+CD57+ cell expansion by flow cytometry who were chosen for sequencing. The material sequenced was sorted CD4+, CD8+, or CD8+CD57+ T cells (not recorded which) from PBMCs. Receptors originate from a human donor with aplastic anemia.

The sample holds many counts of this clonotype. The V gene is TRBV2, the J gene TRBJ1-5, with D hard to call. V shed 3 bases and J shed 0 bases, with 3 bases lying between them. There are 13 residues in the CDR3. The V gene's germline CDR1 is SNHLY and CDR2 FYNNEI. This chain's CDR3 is CASSDSSNQPQHF. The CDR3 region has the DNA TGTGCCAGCAGTGATAGTAGCAATCAGCCCCAGCATTTT. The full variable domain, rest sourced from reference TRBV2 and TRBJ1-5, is EPEVTQTPSHQVTQMGQEVILRCVPISNHLYFYWYRQILGQKVEFLVSFYNNEISEKSEIFDDQFSVERPDGSNFTLKIRSTKLEDSAMYFCASSDSSNQPQHFGDGTRLSIL.

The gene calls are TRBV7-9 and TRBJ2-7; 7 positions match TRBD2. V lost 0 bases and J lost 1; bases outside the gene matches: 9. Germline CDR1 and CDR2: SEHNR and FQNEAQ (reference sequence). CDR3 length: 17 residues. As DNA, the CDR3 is TGTGCCAGCAGCTTAGCGGGCCTCGATAGCGGGTCCTACGAGCAGTACTTC. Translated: CASSLAGLDSGSYEQYF.

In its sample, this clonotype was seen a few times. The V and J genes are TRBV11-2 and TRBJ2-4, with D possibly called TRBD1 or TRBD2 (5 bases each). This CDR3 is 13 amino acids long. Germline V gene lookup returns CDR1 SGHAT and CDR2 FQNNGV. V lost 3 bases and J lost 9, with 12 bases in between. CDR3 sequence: CASSFPGPRIQYF. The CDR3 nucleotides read TGTGCCAGCAGCTTTCCGGGACCTCGCATTCAGTACTTC.

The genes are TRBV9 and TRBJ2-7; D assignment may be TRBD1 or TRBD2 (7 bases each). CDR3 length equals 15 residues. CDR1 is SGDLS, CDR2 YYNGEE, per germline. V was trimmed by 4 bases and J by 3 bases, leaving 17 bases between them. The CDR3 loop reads CASSQGQGEGYEQYF. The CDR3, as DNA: TGTGCCAGCAGCCAAGGGCAGGGGGAGGGCTACGAGCAGTACTTC.

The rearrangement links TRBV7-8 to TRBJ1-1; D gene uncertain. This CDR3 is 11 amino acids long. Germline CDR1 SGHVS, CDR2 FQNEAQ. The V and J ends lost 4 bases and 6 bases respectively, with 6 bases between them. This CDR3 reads CASSSDPEAFF. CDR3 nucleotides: TGTGCCAGCAGCTCGGACCCTGAAGCTTTCTTT.

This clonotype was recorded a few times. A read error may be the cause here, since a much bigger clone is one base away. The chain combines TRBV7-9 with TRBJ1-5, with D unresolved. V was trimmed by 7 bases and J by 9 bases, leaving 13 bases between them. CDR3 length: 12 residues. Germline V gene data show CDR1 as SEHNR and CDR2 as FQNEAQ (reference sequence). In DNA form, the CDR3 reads TGTGCCAGCAAGGATCCCCTCGGGCCCCAGCATTTT. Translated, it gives CASKDPLGPQHF.

CDR3 DNA sequence: TGCAGTGCTAGTGACGGGGGGGCCGGGGAGACCCAGTACTTC. Its translation is CSASDGGAGETQYF. The rearrangement links TRBV20-1 to TRBJ2-7; 8 positions agree with TRBD2. The J call may be mistaken, given a closer DNA end match to TRBJ2-5. This CDR3 comprises 14 residues. Looked up from germline, CDR1 is DFQATT and CDR2 is SNEGSKA (reference sequence).

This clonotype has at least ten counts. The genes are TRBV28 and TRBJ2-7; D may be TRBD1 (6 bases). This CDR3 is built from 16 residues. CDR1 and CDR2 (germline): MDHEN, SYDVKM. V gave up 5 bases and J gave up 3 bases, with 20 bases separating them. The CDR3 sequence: CASSPPPGQYDYEQYF. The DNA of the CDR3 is TGTGCCAGCAGTCCGCCCCCAGGACAGTATGACTACGAGCAGTACTTC.

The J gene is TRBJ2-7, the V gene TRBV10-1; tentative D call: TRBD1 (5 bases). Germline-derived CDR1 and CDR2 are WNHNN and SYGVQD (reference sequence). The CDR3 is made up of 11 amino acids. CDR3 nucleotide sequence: TGTGCCAGAAGCAGGGCAAACGAGCAGTACGTC. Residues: CARSRANEQYV.

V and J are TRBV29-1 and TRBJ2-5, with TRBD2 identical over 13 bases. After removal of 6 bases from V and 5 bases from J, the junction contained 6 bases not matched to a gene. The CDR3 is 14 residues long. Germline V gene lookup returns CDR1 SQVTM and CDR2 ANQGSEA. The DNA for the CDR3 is TGCAGCGTCGGACTAGCGGGAGTCGGGGAGACCCAGTACTTC. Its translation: CSVGLAGVGETQYF. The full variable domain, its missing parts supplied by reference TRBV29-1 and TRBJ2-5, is SAVISQKPSRDICQRGTSLTIQCQVDSQVTMMFWYRQQPGQSLTLIATANQGSEATYESGFVIDKFPISRPNLTFSTLTVSNMSPEDSSIYLCSVGLAGVGETQYFGPGTRLLVL.

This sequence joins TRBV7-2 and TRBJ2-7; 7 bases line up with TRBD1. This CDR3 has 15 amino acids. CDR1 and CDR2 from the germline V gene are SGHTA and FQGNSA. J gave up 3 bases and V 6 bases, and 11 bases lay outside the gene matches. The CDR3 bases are TGTGCCAGCAGTCCAGCGTGGGACAGAGTCTACGAGCAGTACTTC. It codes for CASSPAWDRVYEQYF.

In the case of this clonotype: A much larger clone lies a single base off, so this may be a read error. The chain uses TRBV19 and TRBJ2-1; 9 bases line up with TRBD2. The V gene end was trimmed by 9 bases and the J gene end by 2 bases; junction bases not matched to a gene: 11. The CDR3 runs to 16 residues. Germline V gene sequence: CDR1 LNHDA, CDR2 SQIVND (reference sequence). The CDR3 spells CASSPGAGGPYNEQFF. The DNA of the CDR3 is TGTGCCAGCAGCCCAGGAGCGGGGGGTCCCTACAATGAGCAGTTCTTC.

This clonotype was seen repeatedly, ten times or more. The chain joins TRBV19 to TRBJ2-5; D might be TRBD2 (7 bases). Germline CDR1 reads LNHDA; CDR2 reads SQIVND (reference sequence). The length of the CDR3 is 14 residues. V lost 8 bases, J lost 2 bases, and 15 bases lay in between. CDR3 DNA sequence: TGTGCCAGTTCTACAGGGAGGGTTCAAGAGACCCAGTACTTC. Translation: CASSTGRVQETQYF. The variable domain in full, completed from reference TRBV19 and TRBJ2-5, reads DGGITQSPKYLFRKEGQNVTLSCEQNLNHDAMYWYRQDPGQGLRLIYYSQIVNDFQKGDIAEGYSVSREKKESFPLTVTSAQKNPTAFYLCASSTGRVQETQYFGPGTRLLVL.

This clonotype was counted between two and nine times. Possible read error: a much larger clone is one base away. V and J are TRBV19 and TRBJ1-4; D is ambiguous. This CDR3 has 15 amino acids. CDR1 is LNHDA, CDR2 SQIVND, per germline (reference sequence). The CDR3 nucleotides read TGTGTCAGTAGTAGAGACGGTGCAACTAATGAAAAACTGTTTTTT. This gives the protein CVSSRDGATNEKLFF.

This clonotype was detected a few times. CDR3 DNA sequence: TGCGCCAGCAGCAGCGGACAGGGGGGCTCCTACAATGAGCAGTTCTTC. This sequence encodes CASSSGQGGSYNEQFF. This chain connects TRBV5-1 to TRBJ2-1; 10 positions match TRBD1. Unmatched junction bases numbered 4, after V lost 4 bases and J lost 0 bases. This CDR3 is built from 16 residues. Germline lookup yields CDR1 SGHRS and CDR2 YFSETQ.

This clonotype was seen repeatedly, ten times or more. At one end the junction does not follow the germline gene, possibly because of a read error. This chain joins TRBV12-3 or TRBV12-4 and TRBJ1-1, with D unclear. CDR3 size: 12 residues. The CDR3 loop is CASSFSGSPFLF. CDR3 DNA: TGTGCCAGCAGTTTTTCCGGGTCTCCCTTTCTCTTT.

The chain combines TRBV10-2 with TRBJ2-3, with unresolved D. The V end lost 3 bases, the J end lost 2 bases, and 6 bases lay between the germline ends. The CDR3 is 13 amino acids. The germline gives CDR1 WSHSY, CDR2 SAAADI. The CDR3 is CASSEVLTDTQYF. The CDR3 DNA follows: TGCGCCAGCAGTGAAGTACTCACAGATACGCAGTATTTT.

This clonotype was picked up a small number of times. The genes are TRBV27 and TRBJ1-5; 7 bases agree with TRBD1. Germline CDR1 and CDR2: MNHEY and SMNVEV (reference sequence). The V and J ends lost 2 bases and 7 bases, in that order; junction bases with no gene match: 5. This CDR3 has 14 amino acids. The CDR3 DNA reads TGTGCCAGCAGTTTACACGGGACAGCCCAGCCCCAGCATTTT. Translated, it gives CASSLHGTAQPQHF.

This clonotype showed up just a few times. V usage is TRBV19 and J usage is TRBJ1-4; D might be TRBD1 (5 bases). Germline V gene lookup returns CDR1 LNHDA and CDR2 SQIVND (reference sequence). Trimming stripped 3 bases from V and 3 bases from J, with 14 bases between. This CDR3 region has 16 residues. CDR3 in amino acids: CASSIRGGPANEKLFF. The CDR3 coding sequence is TGTGCCAGTAGTATTAGGGGAGGTCCGGCTAATGAAAAACTGTTTTTT.

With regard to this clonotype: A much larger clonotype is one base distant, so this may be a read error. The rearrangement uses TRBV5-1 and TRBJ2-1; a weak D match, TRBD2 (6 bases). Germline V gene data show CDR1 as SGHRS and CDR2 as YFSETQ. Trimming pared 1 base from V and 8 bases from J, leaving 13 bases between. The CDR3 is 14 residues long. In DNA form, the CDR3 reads TGCGCCAGCAGCTTGAGGACTGGCGGGGATGAGCAGTTCTTC. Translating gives CASSLRTGGDEQFF.

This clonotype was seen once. The CDR3 nucleotides read TGTGCCCCGTCCAGGGTCGCAGGGATTAGCAATCAGCCCCAGCATTTT. It encodes CAPSRVAGISNQPQHF. V usage is TRBV15 and J usage is TRBJ1-5; TRBD1 might be the D (5 bases). V lost 11 bases and J lost 0, with 20 bases in between. The CDR3 is 16 amino acids. From germline, CDR1 is LNHNV and CDR2 YYDKDF (reference sequence).

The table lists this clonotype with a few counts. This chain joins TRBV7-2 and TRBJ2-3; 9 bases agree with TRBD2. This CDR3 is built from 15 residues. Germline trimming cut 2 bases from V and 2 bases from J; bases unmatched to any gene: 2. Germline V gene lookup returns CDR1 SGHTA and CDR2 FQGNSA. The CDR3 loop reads CASSLLAGATDTQYF. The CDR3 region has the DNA TGTGCCAGCAGCTTATTAGCGGGGGCCACAGATACGCAGTATTTT.

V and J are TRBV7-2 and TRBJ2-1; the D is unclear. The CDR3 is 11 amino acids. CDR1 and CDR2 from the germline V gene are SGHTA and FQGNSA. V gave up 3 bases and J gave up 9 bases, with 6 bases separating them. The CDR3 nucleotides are TGTGCCAGCAGCTTGGCAGTTGAGCAGTTCTTC. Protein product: CASSLAVEQFF.

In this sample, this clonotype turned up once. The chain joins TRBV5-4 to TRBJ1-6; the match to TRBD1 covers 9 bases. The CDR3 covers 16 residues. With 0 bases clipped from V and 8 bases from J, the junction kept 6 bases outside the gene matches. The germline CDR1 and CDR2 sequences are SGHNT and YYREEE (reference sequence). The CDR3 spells CASSLESGQGYSPLHF. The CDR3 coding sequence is TGTGCCAGCAGCTTGGAATCGGGACAGGGTTATTCACCCCTCCACTTT. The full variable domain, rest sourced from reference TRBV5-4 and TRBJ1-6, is ETGVTQSPTHLIKTRGQQVTLRCSSQSGHNTVSWYQQALGQGPQFIFQYYREEENGRGNFPPRFSGLQFPNYSSELNVNALELDDSALYLCASSLESGQGYSPLHFGNGTRLTVT.

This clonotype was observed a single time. For the CDR3, the DNA is TGTGCCAGCAGCTCGGACTTTTTCCTTGAGACCCAGTACTTC. This gives the protein CASSSDFFLETQYF. This sequence joins TRBV7-2 and TRBJ2-5; tentatively, D is TRBD2 (5 bases). The V end lost 4 bases, the J end lost 5 bases, and 14 bases lay between the germline ends. From germline, CDR1 is SGHTA and CDR2 FQGNSA. This CDR3 has 14 amino acids.

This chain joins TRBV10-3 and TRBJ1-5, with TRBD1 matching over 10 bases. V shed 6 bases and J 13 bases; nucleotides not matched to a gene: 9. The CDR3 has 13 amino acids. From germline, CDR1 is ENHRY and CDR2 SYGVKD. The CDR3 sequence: CAISGTGDSEQHF. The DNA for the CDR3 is TGTGCCATCAGCGGGACAGGGGATAGCGAGCAGCATTTT.

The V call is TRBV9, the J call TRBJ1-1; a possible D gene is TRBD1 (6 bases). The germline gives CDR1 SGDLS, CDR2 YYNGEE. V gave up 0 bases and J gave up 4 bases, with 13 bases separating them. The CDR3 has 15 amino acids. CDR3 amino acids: CASSVVGGYGTEAFF. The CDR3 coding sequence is TGTGCCAGCAGCGTAGTAGGGGGGTACGGCACTGAAGCTTTCTTT.

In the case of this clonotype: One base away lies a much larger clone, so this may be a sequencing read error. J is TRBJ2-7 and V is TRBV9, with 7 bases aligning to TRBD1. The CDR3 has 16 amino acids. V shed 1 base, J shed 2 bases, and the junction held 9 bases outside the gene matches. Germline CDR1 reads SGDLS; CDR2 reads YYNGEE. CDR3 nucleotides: TGTGCCAGCAGCGTAAGGGCGACAGGGAGTACCTACGAGCAGTACTTC. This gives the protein CASSVRATGSTYEQYF.

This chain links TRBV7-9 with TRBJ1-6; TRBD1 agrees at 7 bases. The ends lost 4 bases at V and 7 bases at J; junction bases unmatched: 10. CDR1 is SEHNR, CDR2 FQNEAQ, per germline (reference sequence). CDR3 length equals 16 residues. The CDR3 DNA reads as TGTGCCAGCAGCTGCTGCCCGACAGGGATGAATTCACCCCTCCACTTT. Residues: CASSCCPTGMNSPLHF.

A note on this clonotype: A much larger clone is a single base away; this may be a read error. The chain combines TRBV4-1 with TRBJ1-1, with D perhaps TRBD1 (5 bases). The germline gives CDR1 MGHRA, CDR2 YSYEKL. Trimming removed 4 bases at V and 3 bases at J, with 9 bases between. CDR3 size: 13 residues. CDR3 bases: TGCGCCAGCAGCCTAGGGGAGGACACTGAAGCTTTCTTT. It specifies CASSLGEDTEAFF.

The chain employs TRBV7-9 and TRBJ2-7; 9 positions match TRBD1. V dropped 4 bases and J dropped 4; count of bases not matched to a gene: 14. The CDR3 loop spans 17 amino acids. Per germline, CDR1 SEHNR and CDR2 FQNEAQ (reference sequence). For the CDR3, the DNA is TGTGCCAGCAGCTCGCACACAGCTCCGGGACAGGGTTACGAGCAGTACTTC. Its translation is CASSSHTAPGQGYEQYF.